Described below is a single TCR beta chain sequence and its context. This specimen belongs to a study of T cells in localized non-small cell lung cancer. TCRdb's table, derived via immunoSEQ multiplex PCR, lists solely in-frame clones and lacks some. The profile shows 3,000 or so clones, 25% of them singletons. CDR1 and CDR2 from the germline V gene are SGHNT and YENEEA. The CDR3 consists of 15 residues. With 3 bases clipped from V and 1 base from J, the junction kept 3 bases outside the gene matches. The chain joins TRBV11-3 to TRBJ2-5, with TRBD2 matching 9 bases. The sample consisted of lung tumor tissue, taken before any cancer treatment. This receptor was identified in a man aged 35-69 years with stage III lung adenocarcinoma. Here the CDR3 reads CASSFSGGLQETQYF. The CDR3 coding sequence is TGTGCCAGCAGCTTTAGCGGGGGACTCCAAGAGACCCAGTACTTC.